The 23 T cell receptor beta chains below all came from one sample that was sequenced in a study of human T cells and chemical hapten exposure (dated by TCRdb to 2020 to 2022). Library preparation employed RACE. TCRdb shows the sequencer as NextSeq 500. TCRdb handled the public reads itself, with Q25 trimming in fastp and clone calling in MiXCR, and kept productive beta chains. Rows matching on CDR3 protein sequence are summarized as one entry with the most common DNA and genes. The table for this sample lists about 380,000 distinct CDR3 sequences; approximately 5.1% of them were counted only once. Just over 2.5% of the sample is in the top ten clones. Sample time point, as interpreted from the label and publication: pre-sensitization, week 0. Read against the paper, the sample's treatment or condition label means: therapeutic diphenylcyclopropenone sensitization with weekly scalp DPC. The source material was whole blood, sampled in connection with sensitization to the hapten diphenylcyclopropenone (DPC). These receptors were collected from a woman aged 45-65 years with alopecia areata. Some clones in this sample may be carry-over from other donors' samples.

This chain connects TRBV13 to TRBJ1-1, with D perhaps TRBD1 (5 bases). The CDR3 is made up of 11 amino acids. Germline CDR1 PRHDT, CDR2 FYEKMQ (reference sequence). Trimming stripped 6 bases from V and 11 bases from J, with 13 bases between. CDR3 in amino acids: CASSRQSGAFF. The CDR3 DNA follows: TGTGCCAGCAGTCGACAGAGCGGGGCTTTCTTT. The complete variable domain, with remaining parts taken from reference TRBV13 and TRBJ1-1, reads AAGVIQSPRHLIKEKRETATLKCYPIPRHDTVYWYQQGPGQDPQFLISFYEKMQSDKGSIPDRFSAQQFSDYHSELNMSSLELGDSALYFCASSRQSGAFFGQGTRLTVV.

This clonotype occurred many times. The genes are TRBV5-6 and TRBJ1-2; D is possibly TRBD1 (6 bases). The length of the CDR3 is 13 residues. From germline, CDR1 is SGHDT and CDR2 YYEEEE. V lost 5 bases and J 6 bases, leaving 14 bases between the germline ends. This CDR3 reads CASRPGHVDGYTF. The CDR3 nucleotides read TGTGCCAGCAGGCCGGGACATGTGGATGGCTACACCTTC.

Worth noting for this clonotype: It may be a read error: a sequence one base away is much more abundant. V gene TRBV6-1 combines with J gene TRBJ2-6; 7 bases are a match to TRBD1. Per germline, CDR1 MNHNS and CDR2 SASEGT. The CDR3 runs 14 residues. The CDR3 DNA follows: TGTGTCAGCTTCAGTACAGGGGAAGCCAACGTCCTGACTTTC. It translates to CVSFSTGEANVLTF.

In its sample, this clonotype was seen a few times. The chain joins TRBV29-1 to TRBJ1-6; D gene uncertain. Trimming cost V 2 bases and J 7 bases, with 9 bases left between them. This CDR3 has 13 residues. The V gene's germline CDR1 is SQVTM and CDR2 ANQGSEA. In nucleotides, the CDR3 is TGCAGCGTTGAATGTCTCACGAATTCACCCCTCCACTTT. It is translated as CSVECLTNSPLHF.

The CDR3 DNA is TGTGCCAGCAGCTCAGGGGGACCCGGGGAGCTGTTTTTT. Translated, it gives CASSSGGPGELFF. The chain employs TRBV7-8 and TRBJ2-2; 7 nucleotides align to TRBD1. Losses at the gene ends were 4 bases for V and 6 bases for J; bases not matched to a gene: 2. This CDR3 spans 13 amino acids. CDR1 and CDR2 (germline): SGHVS, FQNEAQ.

This clonotype has ten or more counts. This chain connects TRBV10-1 to TRBJ2-3; D remains ambiguous. The V gene's germline CDR1 is WNHNN and CDR2 SYGVQD (reference sequence). This CDR3 contains 12 residues. V gave up 3 bases and J gave up 4 bases, with 5 bases separating them. The CDR3 loop reads CASSDLADTQYF. In DNA form, the CDR3 reads TGCGCCAGCAGTGATTTGGCAGATACGCAGTATTTT.

The chain combines TRBV3-1 with TRBJ2-7; D not resolved. Germline lookup yields CDR1 LGHDT and CDR2 YNNKEL (reference sequence). CDR3 length: 14 residues. The V end was cut by 4 bases, the J end by 5 bases, with 15 bases between. CDR3 residues: CASSPGRPWDEQYF. The CDR3 DNA is TGTGCCAGCAGCCCCGGCCGACCCTGGGACGAGCAGTACTTC.

At least ten counts were recorded for this clonotype. CDR3 protein: CASSLTGGDEQFF. The DNA of the CDR3 is TGTGCCAGCAGCCTGACAGGGGGCGATGAGCAGTTCTTC. The chain employs TRBV6-5 and TRBJ2-1; TRBD1 matches at 10 bases. The CDR3 is 13 amino acids. Germline V lookup: CDR1 MNHEY, CDR2 SVGAGI. V gave up 6 bases and J gave up 8 bases; unmatched junction bases: 4.

This clonotype was counted many times. The chain couples TRBV21-1 to TRBJ2-7; TRBD1 reflects the table's D call only, with no check against the DNA. TRBV21-1 is a recognized pseudogene. This CDR3 region has 12 residues. CDR3 DNA sequence: TGTGCCAGCTCGGGACACTCCTACGAGCAGTACTTC. Protein sequence: CASSGHSYEQYF.

This clonotype was observed a handful of times. CDR3 region: CASSPTGNMNTEAFF. CDR3 bases: TGCGCCAGCAGCCCTACGGGCAACATGAACACTGAAGCTTTCTTT. V and J are TRBV5-1 and TRBJ1-1; D unresolved. V lost 4 bases and J 0 bases, leaving 13 bases between the germline ends. There are 15 residues in the CDR3. Germline V gives CDR1 SGHRS, CDR2 YFSETQ.

V usage is TRBV5-4 and J usage is TRBJ1-1; D unclear. The CDR3 sequence is 13 residues long. The V end lost 1 base, the J end lost 7 bases, and 11 bases lay between the germline ends. The germline V gene has CDR1 SGHNT and CDR2 YYREEE (reference sequence). CDR3 in amino acids: CASSLNEDLEAFF. CDR3 nucleotide sequence: TGTGCCAGCAGCTTGAACGAGGATCTTGAAGCTTTCTTT.

A few counts support this clonotype. The chain is built from TRBV6-8 and TRBJ2-4; tentatively, D is TRBD2 (7 bases). The V gene lost 2 bases and the J gene lost 2 bases, with 13 bases spanning the gap. The CDR3 contains 16 residues. Germline V gene data show CDR1 as MNHGY and CDR2 as SAAAGT. CDR3 region: CASSYRRGASKNIQYF. Here the CDR3 DNA reads TGTGCCAGCAGTTACCGTCGGGGGGCGTCCAAAAACATTCAGTACTTC.

There are many counts of this clonotype. The chain carries TRBV5-1 and TRBJ2-5; no definite D call. Germline V gene lookup returns CDR1 SGHRS and CDR2 YFSETQ. V lost 3 bases, J lost 5 bases, and 8 bases lay in between. The CDR3 covers 12 residues. The CDR3 DNA sequence: TGCGCCAGCAGCTCCGGCGAGGAGACCCAGTACTTC. This translates into CASSSGEETQYF.

This clonotype has ten or more counts. The V and J genes are TRBV5-1 and TRBJ2-3, with D unclear. V lost 0 bases to trimming and J lost 0 bases, with 11 bases between them. The CDR3 contains 16 residues. CDR1 SGHRS and CDR2 YFSETQ come from the germline V gene. The CDR3 is CASSLEPQASTDTQYF. CDR3 DNA: TGCGCCAGCAGCTTGGAGCCGCAGGCCAGCACAGATACGCAGTATTTT.

This clonotype was detected many times. This chain links TRBV9 with TRBJ2-7; D possibly uses TRBD1 or TRBD2 (5 bases each). CDR3 size: 15 residues. V lost 5 bases to trimming and J lost 0 bases, with 15 bases between them. CDR1 and CDR2 from the germline V gene are SGDLS and YYNGEE. CDR3 nucleotides: TGTGCCAGCAGTCACGGCCGGGACGGCTCCTACGAGCAGTACTTC. Translated, it gives CASSHGRDGSYEQYF.

This clonotype has more than one count but fewer than ten. A read error may produce the germline difference seen at one junction end. The chain combines TRBV6-2 or TRBV6-3 with TRBJ1-4; a possible D gene is TRBD1 (5 bases). The CDR3 is made up of 12 amino acids. The germline V gene has CDR1 MNHEY and CDR2 SVGEGT. The CDR3: CASSYAGALRIF. DNA of the CDR3: TGTGCCAGCAGTTACGCCGGGGCCCTAAGGATTTTT.

This clonotype has ten or more counts. The chain recombines TRBV7-2 with TRBJ2-7; TRBD2 matches at 7 bases. Germline V CDR1 and CDR2: SGHTA, FQGNSA. The V and J ends lost 5 bases and 2 bases, in that order; junction bases with no gene match: 18. The CDR3 is made up of 18 amino acids. The CDR3 loop reads CASSLNEPRGVNPYEQYF. In nucleotides, the CDR3 is TGTGCCAGCAGCCTAAACGAACCACGGGGGGTGAACCCCTACGAGCAGTACTTC.

This clonotype was recorded a few times. J is TRBJ1-1 and V is TRBV9; D ambiguous. Germline V lookup: CDR1 SGDLS, CDR2 YYNGEE. The germline V and J ends were trimmed by 0 bases and 8 bases, with 11 bases remaining between them. The CDR3 spans 13 residues. CDR3 coding DNA: TGTGCCAGCAGCGTAGGAGGGCTGGGGGAAGCTTTCTTT. It specifies CASSVGGLGEAFF.

This clonotype was seen ten or more times. CDR3 DNA sequence: TGTGCCAGCAGCTCGCTGAGGGGACAGGGAAGAGATGAGCAGTTCTTC. Its protein product is CASSSLRGQGRDEQFF. V and J are TRBV28 and TRBJ2-1; 9 nucleotides agree with TRBD1. The CDR3 contains 16 residues. Trimming removed 6 bases from V and 8 bases from J; junction bases left unmatched: 14. Germline values: CDR1 MDHEN, CDR2 SYDVKM. The whole variable domain, filled in from reference TRBV28 and TRBJ2-1, reads DVKVTQSSRYLVKRTGEKVFLECVQDMDHENMFWYRQDPGLGLRLIYFSYDVKMKEKGDIPEGYSVSREKKERFSLILESASTNQTSMYLCASSSLRGQGRDEQFFGPGTRLTVL.

This clonotype came up many times. V and J are TRBV5-6 and TRBJ2-3; possibly TRBD1 for D (5 bases). Trimming shortened V by 3 bases and J by 0 bases, and 14 bases separated the two germline ends. This CDR3 region has 16 residues. The germline CDR1 and CDR2 sequences are SGHDT and YYEEEE. CDR3: CASSSPRQRSTDTQYF. The CDR3 DNA reads TGTGCCAGCAGCTCCCCGAGACAGCGTAGCACAGATACGCAGTATTTT.

This clonotype was seen ten or more times. The genes are TRBV12-3 or TRBV12-4 and TRBJ1-5; D is unclear. The CDR3 is made up of 17 amino acids. Trimming removed 2 bases from V and 1 base from J, with 15 bases in between. This chain's CDR3 is CASSLRTSGISNQPQHF. As DNA, the CDR3 is TGTGCCAGCAGTTTAAGAACGTCGGGAATCAGCAATCAGCCCCAGCATTTT.

This clonotype was picked up many times. This chain joins TRBV3-1 and TRBJ2-4; maybe TRBD1 (5 bases). The CDR3 runs to 13 residues. The V gene lost 1 base and the J gene lost 9 bases, with 10 bases spanning the gap. Germline V gene data show CDR1 as LGHDT and CDR2 as YNNKEL (reference sequence). CDR3 loop: CASSQAGKSIQYF. In nucleotides, the CDR3 is TGTGCCAGCAGCCAAGCAGGGAAGAGCATTCAGTACTTC.

This chain connects TRBV20-1 to TRBJ1-1, with a possible D match to TRBD1 (6 bases). With 6 bases removed from V and 0 bases from J, the gap between germline ends came to 17 bases. Per the germline V gene, CDR1 is DFQATT and CDR2 is SNEGSKA (reference sequence). There are 15 residues in the CDR3. CDR3 loop: CSAPRWTVLNTEAFF. The DNA of the CDR3 is TGCAGTGCCCCAAGATGGACAGTCCTGAACACTGAAGCTTTCTTT.